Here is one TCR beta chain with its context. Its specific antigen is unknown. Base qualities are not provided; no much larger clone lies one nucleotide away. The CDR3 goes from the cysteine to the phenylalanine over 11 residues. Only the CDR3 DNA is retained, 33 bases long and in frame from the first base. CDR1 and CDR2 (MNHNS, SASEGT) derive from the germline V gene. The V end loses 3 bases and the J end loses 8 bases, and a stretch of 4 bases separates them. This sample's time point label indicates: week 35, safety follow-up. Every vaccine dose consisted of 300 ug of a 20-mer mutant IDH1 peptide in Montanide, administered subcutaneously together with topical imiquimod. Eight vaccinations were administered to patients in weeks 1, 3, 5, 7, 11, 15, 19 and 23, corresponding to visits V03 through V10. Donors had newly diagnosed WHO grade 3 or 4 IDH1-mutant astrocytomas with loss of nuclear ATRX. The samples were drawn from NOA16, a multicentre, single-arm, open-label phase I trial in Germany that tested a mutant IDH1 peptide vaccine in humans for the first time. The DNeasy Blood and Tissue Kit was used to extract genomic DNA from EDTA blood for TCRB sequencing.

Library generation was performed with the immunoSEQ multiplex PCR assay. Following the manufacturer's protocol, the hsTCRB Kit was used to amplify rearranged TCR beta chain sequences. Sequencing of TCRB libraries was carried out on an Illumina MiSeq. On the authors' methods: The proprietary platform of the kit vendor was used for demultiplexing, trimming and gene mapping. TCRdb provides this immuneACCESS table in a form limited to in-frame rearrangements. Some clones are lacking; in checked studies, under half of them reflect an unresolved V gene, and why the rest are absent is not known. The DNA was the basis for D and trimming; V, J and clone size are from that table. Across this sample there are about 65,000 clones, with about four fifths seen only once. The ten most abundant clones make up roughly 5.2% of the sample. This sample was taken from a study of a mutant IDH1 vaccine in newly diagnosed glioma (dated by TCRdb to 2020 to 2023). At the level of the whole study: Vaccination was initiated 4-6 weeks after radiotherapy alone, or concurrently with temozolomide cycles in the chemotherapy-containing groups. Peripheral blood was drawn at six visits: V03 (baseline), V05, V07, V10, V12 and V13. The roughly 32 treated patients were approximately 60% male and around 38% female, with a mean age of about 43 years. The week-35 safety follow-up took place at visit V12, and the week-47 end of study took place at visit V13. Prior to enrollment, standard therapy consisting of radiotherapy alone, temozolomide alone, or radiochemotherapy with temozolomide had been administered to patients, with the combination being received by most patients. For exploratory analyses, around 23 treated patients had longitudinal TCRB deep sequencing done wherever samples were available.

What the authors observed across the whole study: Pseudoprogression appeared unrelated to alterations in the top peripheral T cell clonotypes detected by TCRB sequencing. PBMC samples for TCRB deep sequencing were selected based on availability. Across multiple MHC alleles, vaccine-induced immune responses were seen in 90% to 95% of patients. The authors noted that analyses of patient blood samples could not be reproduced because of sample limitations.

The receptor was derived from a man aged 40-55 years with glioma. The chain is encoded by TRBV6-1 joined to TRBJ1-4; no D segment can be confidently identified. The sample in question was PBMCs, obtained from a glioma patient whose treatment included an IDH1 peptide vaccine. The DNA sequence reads TGTGCCAGCAGTGAGGGGGAAAAACTGTTTTTT. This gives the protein CASSEGEKLFF.